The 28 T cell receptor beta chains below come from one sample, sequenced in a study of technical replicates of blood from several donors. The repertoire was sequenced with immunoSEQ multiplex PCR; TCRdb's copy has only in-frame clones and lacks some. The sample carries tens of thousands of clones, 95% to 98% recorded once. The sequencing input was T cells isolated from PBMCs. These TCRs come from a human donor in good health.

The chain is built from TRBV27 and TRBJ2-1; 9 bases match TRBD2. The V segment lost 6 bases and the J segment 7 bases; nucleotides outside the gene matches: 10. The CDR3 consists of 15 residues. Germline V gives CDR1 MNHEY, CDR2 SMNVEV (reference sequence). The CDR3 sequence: CASRRGREGINEQFF. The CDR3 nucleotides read TGTGCCAGCAGAAGAGGGCGGGAGGGCATAAATGAGCAGTTCTTC.

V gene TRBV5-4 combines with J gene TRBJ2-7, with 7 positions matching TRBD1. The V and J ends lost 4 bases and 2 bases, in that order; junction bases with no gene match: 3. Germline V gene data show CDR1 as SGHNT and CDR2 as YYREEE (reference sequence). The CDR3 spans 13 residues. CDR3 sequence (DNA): TGTGCCAGCAGCACACAGGGGCCCTACGAGCAGTACTTC. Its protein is CASSTQGPYEQYF.

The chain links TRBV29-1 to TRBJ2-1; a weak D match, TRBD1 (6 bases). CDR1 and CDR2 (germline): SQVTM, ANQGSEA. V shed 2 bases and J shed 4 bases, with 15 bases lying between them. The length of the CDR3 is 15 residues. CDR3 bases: TGCAGCGTTGAAAAGGGGGATAACGAATACAATGAGCAGTTCTTC. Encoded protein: CSVEKGDNEYNEQFF.

CDR3 DNA sequence: TGCGCCAGCAGCCAAGTGCGCGCAACTAATGAAAAACTGTTTTTT. Translation gives CASSQVRATNEKLFF. The V gene is TRBV4-1, the J gene TRBJ1-4, with D uncertain. Deletions cut 1 base from V and 0 bases from J, with 6 bases between. There are 15 residues in the CDR3. Germline loops: CDR1 MGHRA, CDR2 YSYEKL.

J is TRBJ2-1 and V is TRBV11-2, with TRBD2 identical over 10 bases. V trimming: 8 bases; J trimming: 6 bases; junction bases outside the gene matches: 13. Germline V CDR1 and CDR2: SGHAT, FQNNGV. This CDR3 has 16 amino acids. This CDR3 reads CASSRELAGLFNEQFF. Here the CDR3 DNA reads TGTGCCAGCTCCAGGGAACTAGCGGGACTCTTCAATGAGCAGTTCTTC.

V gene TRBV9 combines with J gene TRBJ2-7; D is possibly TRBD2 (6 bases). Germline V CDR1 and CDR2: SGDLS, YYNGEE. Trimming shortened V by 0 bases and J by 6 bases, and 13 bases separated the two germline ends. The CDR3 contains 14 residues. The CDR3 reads CASSVGDLTIEQYF. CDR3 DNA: TGTGCCAGCAGCGTAGGGGACTTAACGATCGAGCAGTACTTC.

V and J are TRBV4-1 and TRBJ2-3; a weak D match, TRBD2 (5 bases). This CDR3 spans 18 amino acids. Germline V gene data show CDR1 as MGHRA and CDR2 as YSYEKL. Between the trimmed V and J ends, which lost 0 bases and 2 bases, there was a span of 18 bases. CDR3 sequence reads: CASSQEGLRRPTTDTQYF. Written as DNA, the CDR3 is TGCGCCAGCAGCCAAGAAGGGCTCAGGAGGCCAACCACAGATACGCAGTATTTT.

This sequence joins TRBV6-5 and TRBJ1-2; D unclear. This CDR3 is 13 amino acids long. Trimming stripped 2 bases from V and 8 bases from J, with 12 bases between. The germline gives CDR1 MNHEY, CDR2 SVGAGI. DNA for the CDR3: TGTGCCAGCAGTTACCTGCTAGTTGGGGGCTACACCTTC. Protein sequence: CASSYLLVGGYTF.

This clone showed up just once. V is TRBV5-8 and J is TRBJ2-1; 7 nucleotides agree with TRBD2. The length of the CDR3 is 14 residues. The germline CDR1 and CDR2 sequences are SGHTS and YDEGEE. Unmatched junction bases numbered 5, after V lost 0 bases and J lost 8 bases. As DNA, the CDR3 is TGTGCCAGCAGCTTGGGGTGGGAGGGCCATGAGCAGTTCTTC. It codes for CASSLGWEGHEQFF.

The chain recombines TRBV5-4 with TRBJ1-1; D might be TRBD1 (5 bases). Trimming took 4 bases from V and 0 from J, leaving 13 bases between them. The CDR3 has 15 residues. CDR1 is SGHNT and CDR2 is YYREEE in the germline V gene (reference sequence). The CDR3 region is CASSHRQSLNTEAFF. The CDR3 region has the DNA TGTGCCAGCAGCCATCGACAGAGCTTGAACACTGAAGCTTTCTTT.

The CDR3 DNA reads TGTGCCATAAGAGCGGGAGCGACCGGGGAGCTGTTTTTT. It yields the protein CAIRAGATGELFF. V gene TRBV7-7 combines with J gene TRBJ2-2, with TRBD2 matching 8 bases. The CDR3 loop spans 13 amino acids. CDR1 is SSHAT, CDR2 FNYEAQ, per germline (reference sequence). Trimming removed 10 bases from V and 5 bases from J; junction bases left unmatched: 6.

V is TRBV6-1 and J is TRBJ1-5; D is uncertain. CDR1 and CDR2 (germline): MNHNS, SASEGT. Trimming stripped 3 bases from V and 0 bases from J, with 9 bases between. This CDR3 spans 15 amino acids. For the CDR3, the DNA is TGTGCCAGCAGTGAGAGGGAATATAGCAATCAGCCCCAGCATTTT. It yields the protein CASSEREYSNQPQHF.

CDR3 region: CASTQGGPYGYTF. As DNA, the CDR3 is TGTGCCAGCACCCAGGGGGGACCATATGGCTACACCTTC. This sequence joins TRBV7-8 and TRBJ1-2; 7 bases agree with TRBD1. V gave up 7 bases and J gave up 5 bases; unmatched junction bases: 7. The length of the CDR3 is 13 residues. Germline V gene lookup returns CDR1 SGHVS and CDR2 FQNEAQ.

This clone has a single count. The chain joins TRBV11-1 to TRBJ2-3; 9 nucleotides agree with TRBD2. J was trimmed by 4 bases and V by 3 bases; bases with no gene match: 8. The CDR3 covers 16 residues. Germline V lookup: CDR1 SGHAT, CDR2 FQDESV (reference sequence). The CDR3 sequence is CASSLLRREGADTQYF. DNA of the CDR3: TGTGCCAGCAGCTTGTTGAGGCGGGAGGGCGCAGATACGCAGTATTTT.

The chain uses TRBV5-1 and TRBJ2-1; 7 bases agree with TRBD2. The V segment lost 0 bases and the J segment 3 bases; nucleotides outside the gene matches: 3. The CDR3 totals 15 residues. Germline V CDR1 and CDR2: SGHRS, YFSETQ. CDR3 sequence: CASSLAGLDYNEQFF. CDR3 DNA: TGCGCCAGCAGCTTGGCCGGACTAGACTACAATGAGCAGTTCTTC.

Here the CDR3 DNA reads TGTGCCAGCAGCTTAGAAGCCTCGGGAGCCTACGAGCAGTACTTC. This translates into CASSLEASGAYEQYF. The chain joins TRBV7-9 to TRBJ2-7; maybe TRBD2 (6 bases). V lost 1 base and J 2 bases, leaving 12 bases between the germline ends. Germline CDR1 and CDR2: SEHNR and FQNEAQ (reference sequence). The CDR3 loop spans 15 amino acids.

CDR3 nucleotides: TGTGCCAGCGAGGGACAGGGATTAGCTTTCTTT. This codes for CASEGQGLAFF. This rearrangement joins TRBV6-5 to TRBJ1-1; 9 bases align to TRBD1. Germline loops: CDR1 MNHEY, CDR2 SVGAGI. Losses at the gene ends were 8 bases for V and 10 bases for J; bases not matched to a gene: 5. The CDR3 spans 11 residues.

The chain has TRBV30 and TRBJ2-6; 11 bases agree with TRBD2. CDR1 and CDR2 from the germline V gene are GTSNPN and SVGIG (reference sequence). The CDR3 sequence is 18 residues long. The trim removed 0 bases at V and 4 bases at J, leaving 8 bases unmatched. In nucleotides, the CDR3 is TGTGCCTGGAGTGTATGGCTAGCGGGAGGAACCGGGGCCAACGTCCTGACTTTC. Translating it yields CAWSVWLAGGTGANVLTF.

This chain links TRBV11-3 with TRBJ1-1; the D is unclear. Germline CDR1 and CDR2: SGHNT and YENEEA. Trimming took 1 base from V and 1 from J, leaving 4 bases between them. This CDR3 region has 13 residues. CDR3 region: CASSLGQNTEAFF. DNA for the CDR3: TGTGCCAGCAGCTTAGGACAGAACACTGAAGCTTTCTTT.

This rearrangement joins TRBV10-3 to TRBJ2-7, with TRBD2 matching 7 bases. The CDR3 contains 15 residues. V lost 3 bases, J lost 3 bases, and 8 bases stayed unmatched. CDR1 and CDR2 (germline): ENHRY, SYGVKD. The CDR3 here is CAISDGGGPNYEQYF. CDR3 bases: TGTGCCATCAGTGATGGGGGAGGGCCCAACTACGAGCAGTACTTC.

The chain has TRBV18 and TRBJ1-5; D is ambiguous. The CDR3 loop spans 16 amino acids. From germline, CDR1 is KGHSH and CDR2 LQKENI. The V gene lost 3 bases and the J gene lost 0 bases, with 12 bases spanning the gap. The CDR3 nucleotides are TGTGCCAGCTCACCGCGGCAGACGGATAGCAATCAGCCCCAGCATTTT. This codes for CASSPRQTDSNQPQHF.

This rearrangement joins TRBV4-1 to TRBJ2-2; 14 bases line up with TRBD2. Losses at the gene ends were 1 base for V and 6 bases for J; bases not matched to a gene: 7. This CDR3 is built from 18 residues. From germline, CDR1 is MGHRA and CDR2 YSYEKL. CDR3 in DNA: TGCGCCAGCAGCCAAGTCCTCTCGACTAGCGGGAGGGCCGGGGAGCTGTTTTTT. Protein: CASSQVLSTSGRAGELFF.

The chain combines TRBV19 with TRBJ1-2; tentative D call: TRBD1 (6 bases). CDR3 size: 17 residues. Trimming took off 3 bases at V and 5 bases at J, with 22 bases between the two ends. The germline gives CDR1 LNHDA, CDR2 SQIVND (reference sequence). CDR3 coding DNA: TGTGCCAGTAGTATGGGGGTGGGACACTCAAAGGGGTATGGCTACACCTTC. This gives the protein CASSMGVGHSKGYGYTF.

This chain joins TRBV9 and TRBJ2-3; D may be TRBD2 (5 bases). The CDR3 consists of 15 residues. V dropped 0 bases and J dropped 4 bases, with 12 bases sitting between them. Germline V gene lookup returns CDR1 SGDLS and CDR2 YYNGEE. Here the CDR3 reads CASSVVGSAADTQYF. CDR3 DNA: TGTGCCAGCAGCGTAGTGGGTAGCGCCGCAGATACGCAGTATTTT.

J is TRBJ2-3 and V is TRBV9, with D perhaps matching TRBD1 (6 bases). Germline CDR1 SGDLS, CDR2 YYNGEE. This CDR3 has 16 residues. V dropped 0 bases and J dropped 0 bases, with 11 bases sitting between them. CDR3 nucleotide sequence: TGTGCCAGCAGCGTAGGAGGGGGAGCGAGCACAGATACGCAGTATTTT. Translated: CASSVGGGASTDTQYF.

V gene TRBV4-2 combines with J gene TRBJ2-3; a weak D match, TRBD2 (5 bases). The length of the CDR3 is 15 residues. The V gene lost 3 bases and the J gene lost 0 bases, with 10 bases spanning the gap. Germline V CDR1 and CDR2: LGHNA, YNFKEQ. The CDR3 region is CASSQEVYSTDTQYF. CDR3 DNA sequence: TGTGCCAGCAGCCAGGAGGTCTATAGCACAGATACGCAGTATTTT.

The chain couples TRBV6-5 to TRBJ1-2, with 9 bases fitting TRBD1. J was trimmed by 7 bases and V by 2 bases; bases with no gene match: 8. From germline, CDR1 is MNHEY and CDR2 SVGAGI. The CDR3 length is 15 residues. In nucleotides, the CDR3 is TGTGCCAGCAGTTACGCGTGGACAGGGGATGGTGGCTACACCTTC. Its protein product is CASSYAWTGDGGYTF.

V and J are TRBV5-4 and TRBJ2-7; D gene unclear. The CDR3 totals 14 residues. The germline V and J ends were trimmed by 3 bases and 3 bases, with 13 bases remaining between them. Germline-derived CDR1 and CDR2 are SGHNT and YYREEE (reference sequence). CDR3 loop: CASSWIPGFYEQYF. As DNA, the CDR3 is TGTGCCAGCAGCTGGATACCCGGGTTCTACGAGCAGTACTTC.